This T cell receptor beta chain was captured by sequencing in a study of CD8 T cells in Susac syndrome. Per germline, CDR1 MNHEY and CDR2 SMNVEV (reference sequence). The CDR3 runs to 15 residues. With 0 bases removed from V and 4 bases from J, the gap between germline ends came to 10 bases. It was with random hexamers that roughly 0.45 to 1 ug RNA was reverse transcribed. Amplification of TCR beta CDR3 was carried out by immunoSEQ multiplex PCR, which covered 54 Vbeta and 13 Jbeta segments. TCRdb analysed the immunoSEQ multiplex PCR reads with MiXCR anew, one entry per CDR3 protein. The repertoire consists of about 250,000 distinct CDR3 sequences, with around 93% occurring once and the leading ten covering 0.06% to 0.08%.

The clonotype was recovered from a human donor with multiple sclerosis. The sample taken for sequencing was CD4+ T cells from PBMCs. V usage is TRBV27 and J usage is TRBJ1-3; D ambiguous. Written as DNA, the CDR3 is TGTGCCAGCAGTTTATCGAGAGGGTTAGGAAACACCATATATTTT. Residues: CASSLSRGLGNTIYF.